The clone carrying this TCR beta chain was counted at least ten times. Its antigen is not identified. By 5'RACE template switching, TCR cDNA was produced, with a universal primer site and UMIs added in the process. TCRdb recomputed calls from the 5' RACE reads with MiXCR, one row per CDR3 protein. The data contain some 110,000 distinct CDR3 sequences, more than 7.5% of them singletons. The data originate from a study of T cells after yellow fever vaccination. Study-wide results and limits: It was a weaker secondary response, yet one that peaked faster, at day 5 versus 15. In post-booster samples, most primary-vaccination clones reappeared (just under 97% CD4, roughly 89% CD8).

Trimming removed 0 bases from V and 2 bases from J, with 8 bases in between. Germline V gene data show CDR1 as SGHAT and CDR2 as FQNNGV. The CDR3 length is 15 residues. V usage is TRBV11-2 and J usage is TRBJ1-5; D remains unclear. This TCR came from a man aged 25-45 years who received the YFV17D yellow fever vaccine. The starting material was CD8+ T cells sorted from PBMCs, obtained 45 days after the yellow fever booster vaccination. CDR3 sequence: CASSLEGIGNQPQHF. Written as DNA, the CDR3 is TGTGCCAGCAGCTTAGAAGGGATCGGCAATCAGCCCCAGCATTTT.